Following are 22 T cell receptor beta chains from one sample sequenced in a study of cytomegalovirus exposure and HLA in healthy donors. TCRdb's table, derived via immunoSEQ multiplex PCR, lists solely in-frame clones and lacks some. The profile shows roughly 150,000 clones, 91% of them singletons. Sequenced: PBMCs. The receptors were sampled from a man in his late teens or twenties in good health and CMV-seronegative.

CDR3 in DNA: TGTGCCAGCAGCTTAATCAGGGTTCCAGATACGCAGTATTTT. It yields the protein CASSLIRVPDTQYF. The genes are TRBV11-3 and TRBJ2-3; D may be TRBD1 (5 bases). The length of the CDR3 is 14 residues. Germline CDR1 SGHNT, CDR2 YENEEA. Deletions cut 2 bases from V and 4 bases from J, with 10 bases between.

The V call is TRBV5-4, the J call TRBJ2-3; maybe TRBD2 (6 bases). Germline CDR1 and CDR2: SGHNT and YYREEE (reference sequence). CDR3 length equals 15 residues. V lost 1 base and J 0 bases, leaving 9 bases between the germline ends. The CDR3 region is CASSLWGGSTDTQYF. CDR3 bases: TGTGCCAGCAGCTTGTGGGGAGGTAGCACAGATACGCAGTATTTT.

The chain is built from TRBV9 and TRBJ2-7; 9 nucleotides match TRBD1. Germline values: CDR1 SGDLS, CDR2 YYNGEE. V lost 8 bases to trimming and J lost 3 bases; unmatched junction nucleotides: 9. The CDR3 is 14 amino acids. Written as DNA, the CDR3 is TGTGCCAGTAGCCCCACAGGGGGCAGCTACGAGCAGTACTTC. The encoded protein is CASSPTGGSYEQYF.

This chain connects TRBV9 to TRBJ2-1; 14 bases are shared with TRBD2. V was pared by 3 bases and J by 0 bases, with 11 bases of the junction left unmatched. The CDR3 sequence is 20 residues long. Germline CDR1 SGDLS, CDR2 YYNGEE. The CDR3, as DNA: TGTGCCAGCAGCGGAGAGAAACCGGGACTAGCGGGAGCCTCCTACAATGAGCAGTTCTTC. The encoded protein is CASSGEKPGLAGASYNEQFF.

This clone was detected a few times. This chain joins TRBV6-4 and TRBJ1-2; D might be TRBD1 (5 bases). V was cut by 6 bases and J by 6 bases, with 17 bases left in between. CDR3 size: 14 residues. Germline V gene data show CDR1 as MRHNA and CDR2 as SNTAGT. The CDR3 sequence: CASSPSAGADGYTF. Here the CDR3 DNA reads TGTGCCAGCAGCCCCTCCGCTGGGGCAGATGGCTACACCTTC.

J is TRBJ1-1 and V is TRBV10-3; no firm D call. The CDR3 covers 16 residues. V dropped 3 bases and J dropped 1 base, with 15 bases sitting between them. Per the germline V gene, CDR1 is ENHRY and CDR2 is SYGVKD. CDR3 bases: TGTGCCATCAGTGAAAGGGAGACACCTACGAACACTGAAGCTTTCTTT. Translated: CAISERETPTNTEAFF.

This clone was observed a single time. The chain joins TRBV5-4 to TRBJ2-5; maybe TRBD2 (5 bases). The germline V gene has CDR1 SGHNT and CDR2 YYREEE (reference sequence). The CDR3 is made up of 16 amino acids. Trimming shortened V by 5 bases and J by 4 bases, and 21 bases separated the two germline ends. Written as DNA, the CDR3 is TGTGCCAGCAGTCTTGGTAGTATCGGACGGGGAGAGACCCAGTACTTC. This sequence encodes CASSLGSIGRGETQYF.

The gene calls are TRBV5-1 and TRBJ2-7; 7 nucleotides align to TRBD1. With 0 bases clipped from V and 2 bases from J, the junction kept 5 bases outside the gene matches. There are 15 residues in the CDR3. Germline loops: CDR1 SGHRS, CDR2 YFSETQ. This chain's CDR3 is CASSLGTGATYEQYF. The CDR3 nucleotides read TGCGCCAGCAGCTTGGGTACAGGGGCGACCTACGAGCAGTACTTC.

The rearrangement uses TRBV6-5 and TRBJ2-3; 7 bases fit TRBD2. Germline V CDR1 and CDR2: MNHEY, SVGAGI. Unmatched junction bases numbered 10, after V lost 3 bases and J lost 4 bases. The CDR3 spans 16 residues. The DNA for the CDR3 is TGTGCCAGCAGTTATACGACTAGCCCGACCGCAGATACGCAGTATTTT. Its protein product is CASSYTTSPTADTQYF.

This chain joins TRBV28 and TRBJ1-2; 8 positions match TRBD1. In germline, CDR1 is MDHEN, CDR2 SYDVKM. The CDR3 is 15 amino acids. V shed 4 bases and J 2 bases; nucleotides not matched to a gene: 6. The CDR3 DNA is TGTGCCAGCAGTTACTCGGACAGGGTCAACTATGGCTACACCTTC. It is translated as CASSYSDRVNYGYTF.

The V call is TRBV5-1, the J call TRBJ1-4, with 7 bases matching TRBD1. Per the germline V gene, CDR1 is SGHRS and CDR2 is YFSETQ. CDR3 length equals 15 residues. The junction had 7 bases not matched to a gene; V was cut back by 3 bases and J by 5 bases. CDR3 DNA sequence: TGCGCCAGCAGCTCCAGACAGGGAGTAAATGAAAAACTGTTTTTT. Encoded protein: CASSSRQGVNEKLFF.

The rearrangement joins TRBV18 to TRBJ2-3, with D possibly matching TRBD1 (6 bases). Germline lookup yields CDR1 KGHSH and CDR2 LQKENI. The CDR3 contains 14 residues. Trimming removed 3 bases at V and 5 bases at J, with 12 bases between. CDR3 in amino acids: CASSPLDSLDTQYF. CDR3 nucleotide sequence: TGTGCCAGCTCACCCTTGGACAGCTTAGATACGCAGTATTTT.

The gene calls are TRBV6-5 and TRBJ1-2; D remains unclear. The germline V gene encodes CDR1 MNHEY and CDR2 SVGAGI. Trimming shortened V by 2 bases and J by 4 bases, and 17 bases separated the two germline ends. The CDR3 totals 16 residues. Written as DNA, the CDR3 is TGTGCCAGCAGTTACCGAACGTTCGACACTGTCTATGGCTACACCTTC. Translation gives CASSYRTFDTVYGYTF.

The chain carries TRBV18 and TRBJ1-3; D possibly corresponds to TRBD1 (6 bases). V dropped 3 bases and J dropped 0 bases, with 9 bases sitting between them. The CDR3 contains 15 residues. Looked up from germline, CDR1 is KGHSH and CDR2 is LQKENI. CDR3 nucleotide sequence: TGTGCCAGCTCACCTGACAGGAGCTCTGGAAACACCATATATTTT. Translated, it gives CASSPDRSSGNTIYF.

The chain joins TRBV11-2 to TRBJ2-3; D is possibly TRBD1 (5 bases). CDR1 and CDR2 from the germline V gene are SGHAT and FQNNGV. The CDR3 length is 18 residues. Trimming left V 1 base short and J 4 bases short, with 21 bases between. The CDR3 loop is CASSLVVGSQGRADTQYF. DNA of the CDR3: TGTGCCAGCAGCTTAGTCGTCGGTTCGCAGGGTCGTGCAGATACGCAGTATTTT.

This clone was seen a single time. The V gene is TRBV11-2, the J gene TRBJ2-3; TRBD2 matches 8 bases. The CDR3 has 19 residues. Germline CDR1 SGHAT, CDR2 FQNNGV. V shed 2 bases and J 0 bases; nucleotides not matched to a gene: 13. The CDR3 loop reads CASSLTSSGGRTSTDTQYF. CDR3 DNA: TGTGCCAGCAGCTTAACGTCCAGCGGGGGACGCACTAGCACAGATACGCAGTATTTT.

The V gene is TRBV10-1, the J gene TRBJ2-1; 14 bases line up with TRBD2. Trimming took 2 bases from V and 2 from J; bases not matched to a gene: 8. The CDR3 consists of 19 residues. CDR1 is WNHNN, CDR2 SYGVQD, per germline (reference sequence). CDR3 residues: CASSELRLAGGPTYNEQFF. The CDR3, as DNA: TGCGCCAGCAGTGAGCTGAGACTAGCGGGAGGGCCGACCTACAATGAGCAGTTCTTC.

This clone was recorded once. The J gene is TRBJ1-5, the V gene TRBV5-5; TRBD1 agrees at 7 bases. V lost 2 bases, J lost 8 bases, and 7 bases stayed unmatched. The CDR3 totals 14 residues. In germline, CDR1 is SGHKS, CDR2 YYEKEE (reference sequence). CDR3 bases: TGTGCCAGCAGCTTTCAGGACAGGTCTGAGCCCCAGCATTTT. It yields the protein CASSFQDRSEPQHF.

This clone has more than one count but fewer than ten. This sequence joins TRBV18 and TRBJ1-1; D may be TRBD1 (5 bases). The ends were cut back, 1 base at V and 6 bases at J, with 9 bases in the middle. The germline gives CDR1 KGHSH, CDR2 LQKENI. The CDR3 consists of 13 residues. This CDR3 reads CASSPRQNPEAFF. CDR3 in DNA: TGTGCCAGCTCACCACGACAGAATCCTGAAGCTTTCTTT. Filled out from reference TRBV18 and TRBJ1-1, the complete variable domain reads NAGVMQNPRHLVRRRGQEARLRCSPMKGHSHVYWYRQLPEEGLKFMVYLQKENIIDESGMPKERFSAEFPKEGPSILRIQQVVRGDSAAYFCASSPRQNPEAFFGQGTRLTVV.

The J gene is TRBJ2-3, the V gene TRBV7-9; TRBD2 aligns across 11 bases. The CDR3 has 17 residues. After removal of 4 bases from V and 2 bases from J, the junction contained 8 bases not matched to a gene. From germline, CDR1 is SEHNR and CDR2 FQNEAQ (reference sequence). Here the CDR3 reads CASSSGASGGPTDTQYF. CDR3 nucleotides: TGTGCCAGCAGCTCCGGAGCTAGCGGGGGGCCCACAGATACGCAGTATTTT.

The chain uses TRBV18 and TRBJ2-1; unclear D gene. The CDR3 loop spans 12 amino acids. V shed 4 bases and J shed 7 bases, with 8 bases lying between them. Germline V gives CDR1 KGHSH, CDR2 LQKENI. The CDR3 loop reads CASSLEWNEQFF. Here the CDR3 DNA reads TGTGCCAGCTCACTAGAATGGAATGAGCAGTTCTTC. Using reference TRBV18 and TRBJ2-1 for the parts outside the CDR3, the full variable domain is NAGVMQNPRHLVRRRGQEARLRCSPMKGHSHVYWYRQLPEEGLKFMVYLQKENIIDESGMPKERFSAEFPKEGPSILRIQQVVRGDSAAYFCASSLEWNEQFFGPGTRLTVL.

Only one count was recorded for this clone. V gene TRBV5-1 combines with J gene TRBJ2-3; tentatively, D is TRBD2 (5 bases). V lost 1 base and J lost 0, with 12 bases in between. Germline lookup yields CDR1 SGHRS and CDR2 YFSETQ. The length of the CDR3 is 16 residues. The DNA of the CDR3 is TGCGCCAGCAGCTTGCTCGTGACTACGAGCACAGATACGCAGTATTTT. Its translation: CASSLLVTTSTDTQYF.